This record looks at one T cell receptor beta chain sequence and its context. Its matching antigen is unknown. Some clones are missing from TCRdb's copy, which holds only in-frame ones; the method was immunoSEQ multiplex PCR. This table has over 95,000 clones, around nine tenths appearing once. The record originates from a study of T cell responses to AZD1222 COVID-19 vaccine. The V end lost 0 bases, the J end lost 7 bases, and 12 bases lay between the germline ends. The CDR3 runs to 15 residues. Germline V CDR1 and CDR2: LGHNA, YNFKEQ. Study-wide results and limits: Repertoire sampling happened only post peak T cell response. Seropositivity was recorded at baseline in only a handful of AZD1222 recipients.

Sequencing was performed on peripheral blood, taken on day 0 of AZD1222 vaccination. The origin of this receptor is an adult in good health. The chain recombines TRBV4-2 with TRBJ1-4; D is ambiguous. CDR3 protein: CASSQEFRRAEKLFF. In nucleotides, the CDR3 is TGTGCCAGCAGCCAAGAATTTAGAAGGGCTGAAAAACTGTTTTTT.